This T cell receptor beta chain was identified during a study of graft-versus-host responses after intestinal transplantation. Across the study: Anti-thymocyte globulin served as induction for all recipients, who then took tacrolimus and steroids for about 3 years. Notes on the study in general: GvH clones were found in recipient marrow; some appeared first in ileum or blood.

The CDR3 covers 15 residues. V dropped 1 base and J dropped 3 bases, with 11 bases sitting between them. Germline values: CDR1 SGHNT, CDR2 YENEEA. Sequenced by immunoSEQ multiplex PCR; TCRdb stores in-frame clones only, minus some. The top ten hold 4% of the sample, which has over 70,000 clones, 85% to 90% seen once. To note about this clone: Its antigen is not identified.

V gene TRBV11-3 combines with J gene TRBJ2-3, with D tentatively TRBD1 (5 bases). This clonotype originated in a human donor who was the organ donor for an intestinal transplant. Here the sequenced sample was unstimulated CD8+ T cells sorted from spleen or lymph node cells, taken before transplant. This CDR3 is CASSLGRAWTDTQYF. The CDR3 DNA reads as TGTGCCAGCAGCTTAGGCAGGGCGTGGACAGATACGCAGTATTTT. Based on the CDR3 plus reference TRBV11-3 and TRBJ2-3, the full variable domain is EAGVVQSPRYKIIEKKQPVAFWCNPISGHNTLYWYLQNLGQGPELLIRYENEEAVDDSQLPKDRFSAERLKGVDSTLKIQPAELGDSAVYLCASSLGRAWTDTQYFGPGTRLTVL.